These T cell receptor beta chains were read from a single sample in a study of CD8+ T cells in alopecia areata. The assay was immunoSEQ multiplex PCR, and TCRdb's table has in-frame clones only and misses some. The sample carries approximately 210,000 clones, roughly three fifths recorded once. This sample comprised CD4+ T cells sorted from blood, obtained at week 4, from a patient treated with tofacitinib. Receptor source: a human donor with alopecia areata. Both conserved end residues are part of each CDR3. D genes are given only for firm matches. Expanded clones get a size class; other rows say once, few or many, or leave the size out.

D	V	J	size	CDR3	DNA
TRBD1	TRBV27	TRBJ1-1	many	CASSLRGQYTEAFF	TGTGCCAGCAGTTTAAGGGGACAGTACACTGAAGCTTTCTTT
TRBD2	TRBV29-1	TRBJ2-1	few	CSASGLASNEQFF	TGCAGCGCCTCGGGACTAGCGTCCAATGAGCAGTTCTTC
NA	TRBV30	TRBJ2-4	NA	CAWRDPGPAQVQYF	TGTGCCTGGCGCGATCCGGGGCCAGCCCAAGTTCAGTACTTC
NA	TRBV30	TRBJ1-3	NA	CAWTGGNTIYF	TGTGCCTGGACCGGGGGAAACACCATATATTTT
NA	TRBV7-9	TRBJ1-1	few	CASSPSTDPTEAFF	TGTGCCAGCAGCCCCTCTACGGACCCCACTGAAGCTTTCTTT
NA	TRBV11-2	TRBJ2-7	NA	CASGPWGRTAFSYEQYF	TGTGCCAGCGGGCCCTGGGGCCGGACAGCCTTCTCCTACGAGCAGTACTTC
NA	TRBV28	TRBJ2-2	NA	CATGTTQGAGELFF	TGTGCCACCGGAACTACTCAGGGCGCCGGGGAGCTGTTTTTT
NA	TRBV6-5	TRBJ2-7	NA	CASSRVGSYEQYF	TGTGCCAGCTCGCGTGTCGGGTCCTACGAGCAGTACTTC
TRBD2	TRBV28	TRBJ2-1	few	CASSISGGFVGEQFF	TGTGCCAGCAGCATTAGCGGGGGATTTGTGGGGGAGCAGTTCTTC
TRBD1	TRBV5-4	TRBJ1-2	NA	CASSLAQGGYGYTF	TGTGCCAGCAGCTTGGCGCAGGGGGGCTATGGCTACACCTTC
NA	TRBV6-5	TRBJ1-2	once	CASSPDRRNYGYTF	TGTGCCAGCAGCCCTGACAGGCGGAACTATGGCTACACCTTC
NA	TRBV7-2	TRBJ1-2	NA	CASSLESEGSYGYTF	TGTGCCAGCAGCTTAGAGTCGGAGGGATCTTATGGCTACACCTTC
TRBD1	TRBV7-2	TRBJ1-1	few	CASSAYRGLTEAFF	TGTGCCAGCAGCGCCTACAGGGGGCTCACTGAAGCTTTCTTT
NA	TRBV7-2	TRBJ2-7	few	CASSLFGEQYF	TGTGCCAGCAGCTTGTTCGGGGAGCAGTACTTC
TRBD1	TRBV5-1	TRBJ2-1	NA	CASSVPERGLGNEQFF	TGCGCCAGCAGCGTCCCCGAGAGGGGGCTTGGCAATGAGCAGTTCTTC
NA	TRBV6-5	TRBJ1-2	NA	CASSYEGRAGGYTF	TGTGCCAGCAGTTACGAGGGACGCGCGGGCGGCTACACCTTC
TRBD1	TRBV2	TRBJ1-1	NA	CASRPTGSTEAFF	TGTGCCAGCAGGCCGACAGGGAGCACTGAAGCTTTCTTT
TRBD2	TRBV30	TRBJ2-1	NA	CAWSPPRGRLRGNEQFF	TGTGCCTGGAGTCCACCTCGGGGCAGGTTGCGGGGGAATGAGCAGTTCTTC
NA	TRBV5-6	TRBJ2-5	NA	CASSFGLGGETQYF	TGTGCCAGCAGCTTCGGCCTAGGGGGGGAGACCCAGTACTTC
NA	TRBV29-1	TRBJ2-3	NA	CSVSTAGTDTQYF	TGCAGCGTTTCAACAGCGGGCACAGATACGCAGTATTTT
NA	TRBV7-2	TRBJ1-5	NA	CASSDQSNQPQHF	TGTGCCAGCAGCGACCAGAGCAATCAGCCCCAGCATTTT
NA	TRBV4-2	TRBJ2-5	NA	CASSQEETQYF	TGTGCCAGCAGCCAAGAAGAGACCCAGTACTTC
NA	TRBV30	TRBJ1-1	NA	CASYRRGRNTEAFF	TGTGCCTCCTACAGAAGAGGTAGGAACACTGAAGCTTTCTTT
TRBD2	TRBV4-1	TRBJ2-2	NA	CASSFREATGELFF	TGCGCCAGCAGCTTTCGGGAGGCCACCGGGGAGCTGTTTTTT
TRBD2	TRBV2	TRBJ2-7	once	CASSSVAGGREQYF	TGTGCCAGCAGTTCGGTAGCGGGGGGTCGCGAGCAGTACTTC
NA	TRBV6-5	TRBJ2-5	NA	CASTLPGSETQYF	TGTGCCAGCACCCTCCCGGGCTCAGAGACCCAGTACTTC
NA	TRBV29-1	TRBJ2-1	NA	CSPGLGNNEQFF	TGCAGCCCCGGACTCGGGAACAATGAGCAGTTCTTC
NA	TRBV29-1	TRBJ1-2	few	CSVGGGLLGYTF	TGCAGCGTTGGCGGGGGGCTGCTTGGCTACACCTTC
TRBD1	TRBV11-2	TRBJ1-2	NA	CASSSLTGVYGYTF	TGTGCCAGCAGCTCCCTAACAGGGGTCTATGGCTACACCTTC
NA	TRBV7-3	TRBJ2-6	NA	CASSSGSIPGANVLTF	TGTGCCAGCAGCTCTGGGTCCATACCTGGGGCCAACGTCCTGACTTTC
NA	TRBV5-1	TRBJ2-6	NA	CASSGDSSGANVLTF	TGCGCCAGCAGCGGTGACAGCTCTGGGGCCAACGTCCTGACTTTC
TRBD1	TRBV5-1	TRBJ2-7	few	CASSDRDRGLPRSYEQYF	TGCGCCAGCAGCGACCGGGACAGGGGGCTCCCGCGTTCCTACGAGCAGTACTTC
NA	TRBV11-2	TRBJ2-2	NA	CASSFIGTGELFF	TGTGCCAGCAGCTTTATTGGGACCGGGGAGCTGTTTTTT
NA	TRBV4-1	TRBJ1-2	NA	CASSHYRIINYGYTF	TGCGCCAGCAGCCACTACAGGATAATTAACTATGGCTACACCTTC
NA	TRBV11-2	TRBJ1-2	NA	CASSLDQGQGYGYTF	TGTGCCAGCAGCTTAGACCAGGGGCAGGGGTATGGCTACACCTTC
NA	TRBV29-1	TRBJ1-4	NA	CSVEEDRDNEKLFF	TGCAGCGTTGAAGAGGACAGAGATAATGAAAAACTGTTTTTT
NA	TRBV5-6	TRBJ1-6	NA	CASSPPAGRGASPLHF	TGTGCCAGCAGCCCCCCGGCGGGGAGGGGAGCTTCACCCCTCCACTTT
NA	TRBV30	TRBJ1-3	NA	CAWSGKDPGNTIYF	TGTGCCTGGAGTGGAAAAGATCCTGGAAACACCATATATTTT
NA	TRBV5-6	TRBJ1-1	many	CASSPSAGVAEAFF	TGTGCCAGCAGCCCCTCCGCGGGGGTAGCTGAAGCTTTCTTT
NA	TRBV6-6	TRBJ1-1	few	CASTDRTDTEAFF	TGTGCCAGCACCGATCGGACCGACACTGAAGCTTTCTTT
NA	TRBV6-1	TRBJ2-3	NA	CASREGEPPDTQYF	TGTGCCAGCAGGGAGGGGGAGCCGCCAGATACGCAGTATTTT
NA	TRBV2	TRBJ1-1	NA	CASRYSLNTEAFF	TGTGCCAGCAGGTACAGCTTGAACACTGAAGCTTTCTTT
NA	TRBV30	TRBJ1-2	NA	CAWSVGESYGYTF	TGTGCCTGGAGCGTCGGGGAGAGTTATGGCTACACCTTC
TRBD1	TRBV28	TRBJ2-7	NA	CASSSPGQLYEQYF	TGTGCCAGCAGTTCGCCGGGACAGCTCTACGAGCAGTACTTC
NA	TRBV6-5	TRBJ2-5	NA	CASTPIGQREETQYF	TGTGCCAGCACTCCCATTGGACAGCGAGAAGAGACCCAGTACTTC
NA	TRBV4-2	TRBJ1-6	NA	CASSQLTKVGGQARSVNSPLHF	TGTGCCAGCAGCCAATTAACGAAGGTCGGCGGCCAAGCAAGGTCTGTTAATTCACCCCTCCACTTT
NA	TRBV5-1	TRBJ1-1	NA	CASSTEGYTEAFF	TGCGCCAGCAGCACGGAGGGCTACACTGAAGCTTTCTTT
NA	TRBV2	TRBJ2-5	NA	CASSEIRETQYF	TGTGCCAGCAGTGAGATCAGAGAGACCCAGTACTTC
NA	TRBV15	TRBJ1-5	NA	CATSRGRVSNQPQHF	TGTGCCACCAGCAGAGGTAGGGTTAGCAATCAGCCCCAGCATTTT
NA	TRBV29-1	TRBJ2-1	NA	CSVVSREVYNEQFF	TGCAGCGTTGTAAGCAGGGAGGTTTACAATGAGCAGTTCTTC
TRBD2	TRBV18	TRBJ2-1	NA	CASSPKTSGGRYSYNEQFF	TGTGCCAGCTCACCTAAGACTAGCGGGGGGCGATACTCCTACAATGAGCAGTTCTTC
NA	TRBV25-1	TRBJ2-2	NA	CASSEGQGWAGELFF	TGTGCCAGCAGTGAGGGGCAGGGTTGGGCCGGGGAGCTGTTTTTT
NA	TRBV30	TRBJ2-3	few	CAWRGLGPTDTQYF	TGTGCCTGGAGGGGGCTGGGACCAACAGATACGCAGTATTTT
TRBD2	TRBV30	TRBJ2-1	NA	CASRGGSYNEQFF	TGTGCCTCTCGCGGGGGCTCCTACAATGAGCAGTTCTTC
NA	TRBV6-1	TRBJ1-5	NA	CASSSQGSGNQPQHF	TGTGCCAGCAGTTCACAGGGTTCGGGCAATCAGCCCCAGCATTTT
NA	TRBV27	TRBJ2-4	once	CASSLATRDIQYF	TGTGCCAGCAGTCTTGCAACGAGGGACATTCAGTACTTC
TRBD1	TRBV29-1	TRBJ2-7	NA	CSVTGTANYEQYF	TGCAGCGTAACCGGGACAGCCAACTACGAGCAGTACTTC
NA	TRBV4-1	TRBJ1-5	NA	CASSQDFGPQHF	TGCGCCAGCAGCCAAGATTTCGGGCCCCAGCATTTT
NA	TRBV7-9	TRBJ2-5	NA	CASSLDPRGETQYF	TGTGCCAGCAGCTTGGACCCCCGGGGAGAGACCCAGTACTTC